Listed below are T cell receptor beta chains from one sample, sequenced in a study of identical twins. TCRdb called the 5' RACE reads again in MiXCR, with one record for every CDR3 protein. Here the sample spans hundreds of thousands of distinct CDR3 sequences, roughly 18% being singletons. The same data also went into a second study, on T cells expressing NK-cell markers.

The specimen sequenced was PBMCs. The receptor set was obtained from a woman under 30 in good health. The CDR3 runs from the conserved cysteine through the conserved F or W. D genes are given only for firm matches. Not every row has a clone size; where given, it reads once, few, many or a size class.

V gene,J gene,clone size,D gene,CDR3 DNA,CDR3 protein
TRBV29-1,TRBJ2-1,-,-,TGCAGCGCTGCCCACAATGAGCAGTTCTTC,CSAAHNEQFF
TRBV20-1,TRBJ1-5,few,-,TGCAGTGCTAGCGGTAGGGTAAGCAATCAGCCCCAGCATTTT,CSASGRVSNQPQHF
TRBV3-1,TRBJ1-1,many,-,TGTGCCAGCAGCCAAGATCAGGGAGGGAACACTGAAGCTTTCTTT,CASSQDQGGNTEAFF
TRBV7-9,TRBJ1-4,few,-,TGTGCCAGCAGCTTATGGGGGGTAACGGAGGAAAAACTGTTTTTT,CASSLWGVTEEKLFF
TRBV5-1,TRBJ1-1,few,-,TGCGCCAGCAGCTTGGATACCGGGCCCTACACTGAAGCTTTCTTT,CASSLDTGPYTEAFF
TRBV5-1,TRBJ2-7,many,TRBD2,TGCGCCAGCAGCCAGACTAGCGGAGCCTACGAGCAGTACTTC,CASSQTSGAYEQYF
TRBV7-2,TRBJ2-1,-,TRBD1,TGTGCCAGCAGCAGCGGACAGGGGGCATGGTATGAGCAGTTCTTC,CASSSGQGAWYEQFF
TRBV5-6,TRBJ2-7,-,-,TGTGCCAGCAGCTTTAAAGTTTCCTACGAGCAGTACTTC,CASSFKVSYEQYF
TRBV29-1,TRBJ2-7,-,-,TGCAGCGTTGAAGATCCGGGTGAGGGGCCCTACGAGCAGTACTTC,CSVEDPGEGPYEQYF
TRBV10-3,TRBJ2-7,many,TRBD1,TGTGCCATCCAGGGACAGGGTGGCGAGCAGTACTTC,CAIQGQGGEQYF
TRBV20-1,TRBJ2-1,-,TRBD2,TGCAGTGCTAGAGATCTCTTGCTAGCGGGGGGTTCTCAGCAGTTCTTC,CSARDLLLAGGSQQFF
TRBV5-1,TRBJ2-7,few,-,TGCGCCAGCAGCTTGCGGGGGGCCCCAGCCTACGAGCAGTACTTC,CASSLRGAPAYEQYF
TRBV5-1,TRBJ2-7,many,-,TGCGCCAGCAGCTTGGCGGTTGAGCAGTACTTC,CASSLAVEQYF
TRBV5-1,TRBJ2-2,-,-,TGCGCCAGCAGCCTCGGACTGGAGGGTACCGGGGAGCTGTTTTTT,CASSLGLEGTGELFF
TRBV7-9,TRBJ2-7,-,TRBD2,TGTGCCAGCCAAGTGGGTAGCGGGACCTACGAGCAGTACTTC,CASQVGSGTYEQYF
TRBV27,TRBJ2-2,few,-,TGTGCCAGCAGTTCAAGGCCCCACGCTAGCTCCCACGGGGAGCTGTTTTTT,CASSSRPHASSHGELFF
TRBV11-3,TRBJ2-3,-,TRBD1,TGTGCCAGCAGCTTCTTGAAAGGACAGGGGGCAGATACGCAGTATTTT,CASSFLKGQGADTQYF
TRBV18,TRBJ2-7,-,-,TGTGCCAGCTCACCAGGGGCCGTAACCGGCGAGCAGTACTTC,CASSPGAVTGEQYF
TRBV12-3/TRBV12-4,TRBJ2-3,-,TRBD2,TGTGCCAGCAGCCGCCCGGGAGGTAAAACAGATACGCAGTATTTT,CASSRPGGKTDTQYF
TRBV12-3/TRBV12-4,TRBJ2-5,few,-,TGTGCCAGCACCCCCCCCGGACCCGTGAGGCAAGAGACCCAGTACTTC,CASTPPGPVRQETQYF
TRBV6-1,TRBJ1-6,-,-,TGTGCCAGCAGCCCTAGCGGGGGCTGGTCACCCCTCCACTTT,CASSPSGGWSPLHF
TRBV5-1,TRBJ2-3,few,-,TGCGCCAGCAGCTTGGTACTAGCCAACACAGATACGCAGTATTTT,CASSLVLANTDTQYF
TRBV10-3,TRBJ2-7,few,TRBD1,TGTGCCATCAGTGACGGACAGGCCGTATACGAGCAGTACTTC,CAISDGQAVYEQYF